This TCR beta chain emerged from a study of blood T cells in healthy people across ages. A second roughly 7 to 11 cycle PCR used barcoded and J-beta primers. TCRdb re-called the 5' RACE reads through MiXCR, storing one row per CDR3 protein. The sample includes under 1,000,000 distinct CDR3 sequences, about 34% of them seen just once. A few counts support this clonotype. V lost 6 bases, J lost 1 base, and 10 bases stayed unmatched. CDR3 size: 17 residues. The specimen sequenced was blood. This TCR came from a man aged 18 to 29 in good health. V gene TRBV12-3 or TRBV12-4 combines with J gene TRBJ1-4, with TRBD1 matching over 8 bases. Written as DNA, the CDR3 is TGTGCCAGCAGCATCTCAGGGGGCGGAAGAACTAATGAAAAACTGTTTTTT. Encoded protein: CASSISGGGRTNEKLFF.